The 18 T cell receptor beta chains given below trace back to one sample, sequenced in a study of shared clonotypes between healthy human individuals. Only in-frame clones appear in the TCRdb table, and some are missing; sequencing was by immunoSEQ multiplex PCR. Of 650,000 to 750,000 clones in the sample, about 78% were seen once. The sequenced material came from memory CD4+ T cells sorted from blood. Described subset: CD45RA-negative fraction. The receptor source for this set is a woman in her thirties in good health.

This sequence joins TRBV4-2 and TRBJ2-2; TRBD2 is a possible D gene (5 bases). The CDR3 is made up of 16 amino acids. Per the germline V gene, CDR1 is LGHNA and CDR2 is YNFKEQ. V gave up 0 bases and J gave up 4 bases, with 12 bases separating them. The CDR3 sequence: CASSQDLSSSTGELFF. The DNA for the CDR3 is TGTGCCAGCAGCCAAGATCTCTCTAGCTCCACCGGGGAGCTGTTTTTT.

The V call is TRBV5-1, the J call TRBJ2-1; 8 positions match TRBD1. Trimming cost V 4 bases and J 8 bases; bases outside gene matches: 5. The CDR3 sequence is 13 residues long. The germline V gene encodes CDR1 SGHRS and CDR2 YFSETQ. CDR3 in DNA: TGCGCCAGCAGCGGACAGGGTTTCTATGAGCAGTTCTTC. Amino acids: CASSGQGFYEQFF. The variable domain in full, with the rest retrieved from reference TRBV5-1 and TRBJ2-1, is KAGVTQTPRYLIKTRGQQVTLSCSPISGHRSVSWYQQTPGQGLQFLFEYFSETQRNKGNFPGRFSGRQFSNSRSEMNVSTLELGDSALYLCASSGQGFYEQFFGPGTRLTVL.

Concerning this clone: The likely explanation is a read error, given a far larger clone one base away. The chain links TRBV1 to TRBJ2-5. TRBV1 is a pseudogene segment. This CDR3 is built from 12 residues. CDR3 coding DNA: TGCACCAGCAGGCCTTACCAAGAGACCCAGTACTTC. Amino acid sequence: CTSRPYQETQYF.

This clone appeared a few times. Other nucleotide sequences in the sample specify the same CDR3. The chain carries TRBV5-1 and TRBJ2-7; D remains ambiguous. The CDR3 runs to 11 residues. CDR1 SGHRS and CDR2 YFSETQ come from the germline V gene. V was trimmed by 0 bases and J by 7 bases, leaving 5 bases between them. The CDR3 DNA sequence: TGCGCCAGCAGCTTGGAGGGAGAGCAGTACTTC. Residues: CASSLEGEQYF.

The genes are TRBV7-9 and TRBJ2-2; tentatively, D is TRBD1 (5 bases). The CDR3 length is 16 residues. The germline CDR1 and CDR2 sequences are SEHNR and FQNEAQ (reference sequence). The V end lost 8 bases, the J end lost 0 bases, and 16 bases lay between the germline ends. This chain's CDR3 is CASGWARGANTGELFF. The CDR3 DNA reads as TGTGCCAGCGGTTGGGCAAGGGGCGCGAACACCGGGGAGCTGTTTTTT. The whole variable domain, filled in from reference TRBV7-9 and TRBJ2-2, reads DTGVSQNPRHKITKRGQNVTFRCDPISEHNRLYWYRQTLGQGPEFLTYFQNEAQLEKSRLLSDRFSAERPKGSFSTLEIQRTEQGDSAMYLCASGWARGANTGELFFGEGSRLTVL.

V and J are TRBV6-1 and TRBJ1-1; D is unresolved. The V end was cut by 6 bases, the J end by 3 bases, with 14 bases between. CDR3 length: 14 amino acids. Germline assignment: CDR1 MNHNS and CDR2 SASEGT. In DNA, the CDR3 is TGTGCCAGCAGCCCAGTACATCACCACACTGAAGCTTTCTTT. Protein: CASSPVHHHTEAFF.

The gene calls are TRBV5-5 and TRBJ1-4, with TRBD1 identical over 9 bases. The length of the CDR3 is 15 residues. J lost 8 bases, V lost 1 base, and 6 bases had no gene match. The V gene's germline CDR1 is SGHKS and CDR2 YYEKEE (reference sequence). CDR3 amino acids: CASSLPPTGGEKLFF. As DNA, the CDR3 is TGTGCCAGCAGCTTGCCCCCGACAGGGGGAGAAAAACTGTTTTTT.

The gene calls are TRBV15 and TRBJ2-5; D is possibly TRBD1 (5 bases). This CDR3 region has 13 residues. V lost 0 bases and J 5 bases, leaving 7 bases between the germline ends. Germline CDR1 and CDR2: LNHNV and YYDKDF (reference sequence). Here the CDR3 reads CATSRDGAETQYF. DNA of the CDR3: TGTGCCACCAGCAGAGATGGGGCGGAGACCCAGTACTTC.

The chain is built from TRBV6-5 and TRBJ2-6, with D possibly TRBD1 on 6 matching bases. The germline V gene has CDR1 MNHEY and CDR2 SVGAGI. Trimming shortened V by 10 bases and J by 0 bases, and 13 bases separated the two germline ends. The CDR3 runs to 15 residues. In nucleotides, the CDR3 is TGTGCCACACACAAAGGGGGCTCTGGGGCCAACGTCCTGACTTTC. Its translation is CATHKGGSGANVLTF.

The chain uses TRBV28 and TRBJ2-5, with TRBD1 matching over 8 bases. The CDR3 is made up of 13 amino acids. CDR1 MDHEN and CDR2 SYDVKM come from the germline V gene. V trimming: 6 bases; J trimming: 4 bases; junction bases outside the gene matches: 4. The CDR3 DNA follows: TGTGCCAGCAGGGCCGGACAGGGAGAGACCCAGTACTTC. Translating it yields CASRAGQGETQYF. Filled out from reference TRBV28 and TRBJ2-5, the complete variable domain reads DVKVTQSSRYLVKRTGEKVFLECVQDMDHENMFWYRQDPGLGLRLIYFSYDVKMKEKGDIPEGYSVSREKKERFSLILESASTNQTSMYLCASRAGQGETQYFGPGTRLLVL.

The chain is built from TRBV7-9 and TRBJ2-7; D is uncertain. CDR1 SEHNR and CDR2 FQNEAQ come from the germline V gene (reference sequence). The V and J ends lost 2 bases and 4 bases respectively, with 21 bases between them. CDR3 size: 17 residues. CDR3 nucleotide sequence: TGTGCCAGCAGCTTATGGCTGGGCCCTTCAAGCCAGTACGAGCAGTACTTC. The encoded protein is CASSLWLGPSSQYEQYF.

The chain is built from TRBV28 and TRBJ2-3; 11 nucleotides line up with TRBD2. Germline V gives CDR1 MDHEN, CDR2 SYDVKM. After removal of 6 bases from V and 6 bases from J, the junction contained 8 bases not matched to a gene. The CDR3 consists of 15 residues. The CDR3 reads CASSSLAGGRDTQYF. In nucleotides, the CDR3 is TGTGCCAGCAGCTCTCTAGCGGGAGGAAGGGATACGCAGTATTTT.

The V call is TRBV5-1, the J call TRBJ1-1; D may be TRBD1 (5 bases). Trimming cost V 1 base and J 4 bases, with 11 bases left between them. The length of the CDR3 is 14 residues. CDR1 is SGHRS, CDR2 YFSETQ, per germline. The CDR3 coding sequence is TGCGCCAGCAGCTTGTCTGGGGCCGGCACTGAAGCTTTCTTT. Amino acid sequence: CASSLSGAGTEAFF.

This rearrangement joins TRBV9 to TRBJ2-1; TRBD2 agrees at 10 bases. Germline V lookup: CDR1 SGDLS, CDR2 YYNGEE. This CDR3 has 19 residues. Trimming took 4 bases from V and 1 from J; bases not matched to a gene: 14. CDR3 nucleotides: TGTGCCAGCAGCCCACGCCCTCCAGGACTAGCGGTTTCCTACAATGAGCAGTTCTTC. It translates to CASSPRPPGLAVSYNEQFF.

This clone was recorded a few times. This chain uses TRBV28 with TRBJ2-1; maybe TRBD1 (6 bases). This CDR3 spans 15 amino acids. The germline V gene encodes CDR1 MDHEN and CDR2 SYDVKM. The germline V and J ends were trimmed by 7 bases and 0 bases, with 13 bases remaining between them. The CDR3 loop is CASKQEDSSYNEQFF. CDR3 in DNA: TGTGCCAGCAAACAAGAGGACAGCTCCTACAATGAGCAGTTCTTC.

This clone was observed once. This may stem from a read error, because a much larger clone lies one nucleotide away. The gene calls are TRBV5-6 and TRBJ2-3; unclear D gene. Germline CDR1 and CDR2: SGHDT and YYEEEE. The CDR3 extends over 12 amino acids. The germline V and J ends were trimmed by 4 bases and 2 bases, with 5 bases remaining between them. The CDR3 DNA reads as TGTGCCAGCAGCCCGGACACAGATACGCAGTATTTT. Its translation: CASSPDTDTQYF. The whole variable domain, remainder taken from reference TRBV5-6 and TRBJ2-3, is DAGVTQSPTHLIKTRGQQVTLRCSPKSGHDTVSWYQQALGQGPQFIFQYYEEEERQRGNFPDRFSGHQFPNYSSELNVNALLLGDSALYLCASSPDTDTQYFGPGTRLTVL.

The gene calls are TRBV9 and TRBJ2-2, with D perhaps matching TRBD2 (6 bases). The CDR3 runs to 16 residues. In germline, CDR1 is SGDLS, CDR2 YYNGEE. V lost 0 bases, J lost 2 bases, and 11 bases lay in between. In DNA, the CDR3 is TGTGCCAGCAGCGTAGGTTCTAGCGCAAACACCGGGGAGCTGTTTTTT. Its translation: CASSVGSSANTGELFF.

V gene TRBV5-1 combines with J gene TRBJ1-5; D not resolved. V lost 4 bases to trimming and J lost 7 bases, with 12 bases between them. The CDR3 extends over 13 amino acids. The germline V gene has CDR1 SGHRS and CDR2 YFSETQ. The CDR3 DNA reads as TGCGCCAGCAGCCCAGCTCCCGGACAGCCCCAGCATTTT. Protein sequence: CASSPAPGQPQHF. Looking up the rest from reference TRBV5-1 and TRBJ1-5 gives the full variable domain: KAGVTQTPRYLIKTRGQQVTLSCSPISGHRSVSWYQQTPGQGLQFLFEYFSETQRNKGNFPGRFSGRQFSNSRSEMNVSTLELGDSALYLCASSPAPGQPQHFGDGTRLSIL.